This T cell receptor beta chain was identified during a study of blood T cell repertoires in COVID-19. In the original analysis: Counts of nucleated cells, estimated from reference gene primer amplification, were obtained. The table came from immunoSEQ multiplex PCR; TCRdb's copy has only in-frame clones and leaves some out. Clone size and the V and J calls come from that table; the DNA yielded D and trimming. The data hold roughly 240,000 clones, with roughly 82% observed a single time. CDR1 and CDR2 from the germline V gene are PRHDT and FYEKMQ (reference sequence). The CDR3 covers 12 residues. Trimming at V came to 5 bases and at J to 11 bases, leaving 8 bases not matched to a gene. Seattle's enrolled individuals joined amid active infection and were then monitored longitudinally.

Sample: peripheral blood. This receptor was identified in a woman older than 75 with COVID-19, enrolled during active disease. V usage is TRBV13 and J usage is TRBJ1-2; 7 nucleotides agree with TRBD1. Here the CDR3 DNA reads TGTGCCAGCAGCCTTACCGGGACAGTTTACACCTTC. This sequence encodes CASSLTGTVYTF.